Listed below are T cell receptor beta chains from one sample, sequenced in a study of blood T cell repertoires in COVID-19. Method: immunoSEQ multiplex PCR; TCRdb's copy keeps in-frame clones and lacks some. Among roughly 93,000 clones listed, 81% were seen once. Sample: peripheral blood. The receptors come from an elderly woman with acute or convalescent COVID-19. CDR3s leave out the opening cysteine and the closing phenylalanine or tryptophan. The order of the fields is CDR3 length, V gene, CDR3 protein.

CDR3 length: 12; V gene: TRBV18; CDR3 protein: ASSPGSTGETQY
CDR3 length: 14; V gene: TRBV5-8; CDR3 protein: ASSLRAGGRTDTQY
CDR3 length: 16; V gene: TRBV5-6; CDR3 protein: ASSLKLAGGRRQETQY
CDR3 length: 16; V gene: TRBV4-3; CDR3 protein: ASSPVVGAGSGANVLT
CDR3 length: 14; V gene: TRBV19; CDR3 protein: ASSNLGAGGPYEQY
CDR3 length: 12; V gene: TRBV6-5; CDR3 protein: ASRETGGAETQY
CDR3 length: 11; V gene: TRBV2; CDR3 protein: ASSLGLNTEAF
CDR3 length: 17; V gene: TRBV28; CDR3 protein: ASSPTGGAGPSYNSPLH
CDR3 length: 16; V gene: TRBV6-1; CDR3 protein: ASSEVGMGDRFNYGYT
CDR3 length: 16; V gene: TRBV7-2; CDR3 protein: ASSSEGRPGQGTSPLH
CDR3 length: 14; V gene: TRBV7-9; CDR3 protein: ASSLAGSGGWETQY
CDR3 length: 12; V gene: TRBV5-1; CDR3 protein: ASSLEYSYNEQF
CDR3 length: 11; V gene: TRBV24-1; CDR3 protein: ATTAGDTDTQY
CDR3 length: 11; V gene: TRBV2; CDR3 protein: ASSGTGRETQY
CDR3 length: 13; V gene: TRBV6-5; CDR3 protein: ARITQGGTISPSI
CDR3 length: 14; V gene: TRBV24-1; CDR3 protein: ATSDPLAGGTDTQY
CDR3 length: 12; V gene: TRBV3-1/TRBV3-2; CDR3 protein: ASSQESPSETQY
CDR3 length: 10; V gene: TRBV29-1; CDR3 protein: SVYVTTYGYT
CDR3 length: 13; V gene: TRBV19; CDR3 protein: ASSTGQAPPYGYT
CDR3 length: 14; V gene: TRBV7-9; CDR3 protein: ASSILAGVSYNEQF
CDR3 length: 12; V gene: TRBV10-3; CDR3 protein: AIKYDRLIDGYT
CDR3 length: 9; V gene: TRBV2; CDR3 protein: ASSVGTEAF
CDR3 length: 13; V gene: TRBV3-1/TRBV3-2; CDR3 protein: ASLDRGRGNTEAF
CDR3 length: 11; V gene: TRBV29-1; CDR3 protein: SAWTGRADTQY
CDR3 length: 8; V gene: TRBV2; CDR3 protein: ASSEAVWN
CDR3 length: 13; V gene: TRBV6-6; CDR3 protein: ASNTGSGGYEPQH
CDR3 length: 11; V gene: TRBV5-6; CDR3 protein: ASSLGGRNTQY
CDR3 length: 10; V gene: TRBV6-1; CDR3 protein: ASSEQGDTQY
CDR3 length: 15; V gene: TRBV5-8; CDR3 protein: ASSLRDRGGSTDTQY
CDR3 length: 13; V gene: TRBV11-3; CDR3 protein: ASSIRGPNTGELF
CDR3 length: 11; V gene: TRBV18; CDR3 protein: ASLGTWGTEAF
CDR3 length: 11; V gene: TRBV27; CDR3 protein: ASLRLNTGELF
CDR3 length: 11; V gene: TRBV3-1/TRBV3-2; CDR3 protein: ASSPRTATGYT
CDR3 length: 12; V gene: TRBV7-9; CDR3 protein: ASSSTGGEEKLF
CDR3 length: 13; V gene: TRBV28; CDR3 protein: ASSLGTNLQQPQH
CDR3 length: 12; V gene: TRBV10-3; CDR3 protein: AISESSGNQPQH